A single sample is the source of the 16 T cell receptor beta chains below, sequenced in a study of blood T cell repertoires in COVID-19. Profiling relied on immunoSEQ multiplex PCR, and the TCRdb table lists in-frame clones only, not all of them. This sample has around 76,000 clones; about 90% occur once, and the top ten carry 5.8%. Sequenced sample: peripheral blood. These receptors were collected from a human donor in a cohort sampled during active COVID-19.

The rearrangement joins TRBV29-1 to TRBJ2-3; no clear D. Trimming cost V 5 bases and J 6 bases, with 12 bases left between them. Germline V gives CDR1 SQVTM, CDR2 ANQGSEA. The CDR3 runs to 12 residues. Written as DNA, the CDR3 is TGCAGCGTTCAGGCGCCTCAGGATACGCAGTATTTT. It translates to CSVQAPQDTQYF.

This chain uses TRBV7-2 with TRBJ1-4; a weak D match, TRBD1 (5 bases). The CDR3 has 14 residues. V was cut by 3 bases and J by 5 bases, with 10 bases left in between. Per the germline V gene, CDR1 is SGHTA and CDR2 is FQGNSA. CDR3 coding DNA: TGTGCCAGCAGCTTGGCGGGGGGAAATGAAAAACTGTTTTTT. This encodes CASSLAGGNEKLFF. Together with reference TRBV7-2 and TRBJ1-4, the CDR3 gives the full variable domain: GAGVSQSPSNKVTEKGKDVELRCDPISGHTALYWYRQSLGQGLEFLIYFQGNSAPDKSGLPSDRFSAERTGGSVSTLTIQRTQQEDSAVYLCASSLAGGNEKLFFGSGTQLSVL.

The chain uses TRBV7-9 and TRBJ2-1; no definite D call. V was pared by 6 bases and J by 10 bases, with 16 bases between. CDR3 length: 13 residues. Per germline, CDR1 SEHNR and CDR2 FQNEAQ (reference sequence). The CDR3 DNA sequence: TGTGCCAGCAGATCACTCAGCTCGGAGGAGCAGTTCTTC. Amino acids: CASRSLSSEEQFF. Together with reference TRBV7-9 and TRBJ2-1, the CDR3 gives the full variable domain: DTGVSQNPRHKITKRGQNVTFRCDPISEHNRLYWYRQTLGQGPEFLTYFQNEAQLEKSRLLSDRFSAERPKGSFSTLEIQRTEQGDSAMYLCASRSLSSEEQFFGPGTRLTVL.

This chain connects TRBV9 to TRBJ2-1; 8 positions match TRBD2. Germline CDR1 SGDLS, CDR2 YYNGEE. The CDR3 is 15 amino acids. V was clipped by 4 bases and J by 3 bases; unmatched bases: 6. The CDR3 here is CASSREGGVYNEQFF. The CDR3 coding sequence is TGTGCCAGCAGCCGGGAGGGGGGCGTCTACAATGAGCAGTTCTTC. Combining the CDR3 with reference TRBV9 and TRBJ2-1 gives the whole variable domain DSGVTQTPKHLITATGQRVTLRCSPRSGDLSVYWYQQSLDQGLQFLIQYYNGEERAKGNILERFSAQQFPDLHSELNLSSLELGDSALYFCASSREGGVYNEQFFGPGTRLTVL.

The rearrangement links TRBV9 to TRBJ1-1, with D hard to call. Trimming took off 1 base at V and 4 bases at J, with 11 bases between the two ends. CDR1 and CDR2 (germline): SGDLS, YYNGEE. There are 14 residues in the CDR3. The CDR3 sequence is CASSVYGSGTEAFF. DNA for the CDR3: TGTGCCAGCAGCGTATACGGGTCCGGCACTGAAGCTTTCTTT.

This clone has just one count. This chain connects TRBV10-3 to TRBJ1-2; the D gene is possibly TRBD1 (6 bases). This CDR3 is built from 15 residues. Trimming took 2 bases from V and 4 from J, leaving 14 bases between them. The germline V gene encodes CDR1 ENHRY and CDR2 SYGVKD. The CDR3 sequence: CAISEDPGETYGYTF. Written as DNA, the CDR3 is TGTGCCATCAGTGAGGATCCAGGGGAGACCTATGGCTACACCTTC.

The chain has TRBV6-2 or TRBV6-3 and TRBJ1-3, with D unresolved. Trimming cost V 7 bases and J 7 bases, with 20 bases left between them. Germline assignment: CDR1 MNHEY and CDR2 SVGEGT. The CDR3 is made up of 15 amino acids. CDR3 DNA: TGTGCCAGCACCCCGGGAGGAGGATTTTGGAACACCATATATTTT. It encodes CASTPGGGFWNTIYF.

The chain is built from TRBV4-3 and TRBJ2-3, with 7 nucleotides matching TRBD2. This CDR3 has 17 residues. Germline assignment: CDR1 LGHNA and CDR2 YSLEER. J gave up 1 base and V 4 bases, and 11 bases lay outside the gene matches. CDR3 sequence: CASSPTFLSGGTDTQYF. The CDR3 DNA follows: TGCGCCAGCAGCCCCACCTTCCTCAGCGGGGGCACAGATACGCAGTATTTT.

The genes are TRBV19 and TRBJ2-3; 14 bases agree with TRBD2. The CDR3 has 18 amino acids. CDR1 and CDR2 from the germline V gene are LNHDA and SQIVND (reference sequence). V lost 5 bases, J lost 0 bases, and 7 bases stayed unmatched. CDR3 coding DNA: TGTGCCAGTAGTCCCGGACTAGCGGGGGGCTCTAGCACAGATACGCAGTATTTT. Amino acid sequence: CASSPGLAGGSSTDTQYF.

The chain carries TRBV4-3 and TRBJ2-1; 10 bases are shared with TRBD1. The CDR3 sequence is 17 residues long. Per germline, CDR1 LGHNA and CDR2 YSLEER. V lost 3 bases and J lost 0; bases outside the gene matches: 5. CDR3 loop: CASSQQWTGGSYNEQFF. CDR3 bases: TGCGCCAGCAGCCAGCAGTGGACAGGGGGCTCCTACAATGAGCAGTTCTTC.

V is TRBV6-5 and J is TRBJ1-5, with D hard to call. V lost 0 bases, J lost 4 bases, and 7 bases lay in between. In germline, CDR1 is MNHEY, CDR2 SVGAGI. This CDR3 is 14 amino acids long. The CDR3 DNA sequence: TGTGCCAGCAGTTACTCAGGGAGTAATCAGCCCCAGCATTTT. Its protein product is CASSYSGSNQPQHF.

This clone has more than one count but fewer than ten. The J gene is TRBJ2-2, the V gene TRBV7-3; possibly TRBD1 for D (7 bases). The CDR3 covers 16 residues. CDR1 and CDR2 (germline): SGHTA, FQGTGA. The V end was cut by 1 base, the J end by 4 bases, with 13 bases between. The CDR3 region has the DNA TGTGCCAGCAGCTTAAACCCAGGGGGGACCACCGGGGAGCTGTTTTTT. Its translation: CASSLNPGGTTGELFF. The variable domain in full, completed from reference TRBV7-3 and TRBJ2-2, reads GAGVSQTPSNKVTEKGKYVELRCDPISGHTALYWYRQSLGQGPEFLIYFQGTGAADDSGLPNDRFFAVRPEGSVSTLKIQRTERGDSAVYLCASSLNPGGTTGELFFGEGSRLTVL.

The chain couples TRBV4-1 to TRBJ2-3, with D uncertain. The CDR3 totals 15 residues. Germline loops: CDR1 MGHRA, CDR2 YSYEKL. Trimming removed 1 base from V and 0 bases from J, with 8 bases in between. The CDR3 protein is CASSQGSESTDTQYF. The CDR3 bases are TGCGCCAGCAGCCAAGGTTCAGAAAGCACAGATACGCAGTATTTT.

The J gene is TRBJ1-3, the V gene TRBV3-1 (or the pseudogene TRBV3-2); D unclear. Germline V gene lookup returns CDR1 LGHDT and CDR2 YNNKEL (reference sequence). The CDR3 extends over 15 amino acids. V was pared by 1 base and J by 3 bases, with 10 bases between. The DNA for the CDR3 is TGTGCCAGCAGCCAAGTTACGGGGATTGGAAACACCATATATTTT. This gives the protein CASSQVTGIGNTIYF.

This rearrangement joins TRBV11-2 to TRBJ1-4; 7 bases match TRBD1. V lost 4 bases to trimming and J lost 7 bases; unmatched junction nucleotides: 9. CDR1 SGHAT and CDR2 FQNNGV come from the germline V gene. There are 15 residues in the CDR3. The CDR3 reads CASSYSGTDGEKLFF. In DNA, the CDR3 is TGTGCCAGCAGCTACTCCGGGACAGACGGTGAAAAACTGTTTTTT.

The gene calls are TRBV5-1 and TRBJ2-7; D is possibly TRBD2 (5 bases). From germline, CDR1 is SGHRS and CDR2 YFSETQ. Trimming pared 0 bases from V and 2 bases from J, leaving 12 bases between. The CDR3 length is 15 residues. CDR3 DNA sequence: TGCGCCAGCAGCTTGGCAGGAGGATTAACCTACGAGCAGTACTTC. Its translation: CASSLAGGLTYEQYF. The full variable domain, completed using reference TRBV5-1 and TRBJ2-7, is KAGVTQTPRYLIKTRGQQVTLSCSPISGHRSVSWYQQTPGQGLQFLFEYFSETQRNKGNFPGRFSGRQFSNSRSEMNVSTLELGDSALYLCASSLAGGLTYEQYFGPGTRLTVT.